This TCR beta chain was captured by sequencing in a study of cytomegalovirus exposure and HLA in healthy donors (dated by TCRdb to the late 2010s). Some background on the complete study: An earlier analysis of several hundred of the donors reported 250 to 300 Gb of sequence data and more than 90 million unique TCR beta sequences from around 200 million T cells. Donor age, sex, ethnicity and CMV serostatus were compiled together with the repertoire data. Roughly 5 DR-DQ haplotypes were handled as single units for association and clustering, since linkage in the cohort was strong. Using immunosequencing, the study profiled T cell repertoires from some 670 subjects and related those repertoires to cytomegalovirus serostatus. Among about 410 genotyped donors of the cohort, an average of around 240,000 unique TCR beta nucleotide sequences was sequenced per donor, of which about 19% were non-productive. Along with the roughly 710-subject first cohort, a separate validation cohort of 120 different subjects was used. Typing coverage differed by locus: A, B, C, DRB1 and DQB1 were typed in about 620-630 donors, DQA1 in roughly 500, DPA1 in 600 to 610, and DPB1 in just under 480. An early release that covered about 600 HLA-typed donors contained approximately 320 gigabases of sequencing data and about 93 million unique TCR sequences. The aim of the study was to test whether cataloging public T cell receptors could identify signatures of past pathogen exposure. To predict cytomegalovirus infection status, the study brought together high-throughput TCR immunosequencing, statistical association of individual TCRs with disease status, and machine learning. The later analysis used no new phenotypic data to find candidate immune exposures, relying instead on TCR beta sequences and their occurrence across donors. Every discovery cohort repertoire had been produced on one sequencing platform. In a later analysis, previously published TCR beta repertoires from 550 to 750 donors were re-analyzed and high-resolution HLA genotyping was added so that TCR occurrence patterns could be studied. Of the 300 to 500 genotyped donors, less than 85% were placed in the genetic ancestry cluster associated with self-reported Caucasian donors. Class I and class II HLA loci were covered by the typing at four-digit resolution. An earlier analysis of some 600 of the donors applied high-throughput TCR beta sequencing to assess whether each TCR beta V gene segment acted as functional or pseudogenic. A later genetic analysis used genome-wide SNP genotypes for about three fifths of the 666 donors, treating that subset as a discovery cohort. The investigation overall reported the following: An earlier analysis of roughly 570 of the donors showed that most TCR beta V segments appeared in productive rearrangements either about 90% or about 30% of the time, which broadly matched IMGT annotations. In a later analysis, several top co-occurrence clusters were reported to appear linked to parvovirus B19, influenza, CMV and Epstein-Barr virus. Over 15 rarely observed V segments, including chromosome 9 orphons, were excluded from the earlier analysis of some 590 of the donors because counts were too low. In both the original and validation cohorts, the classifier was reported to diagnose cytomegalovirus status with high specificity and sensitivity. An association between a missense DCLRE1C variant and V-gene and J-gene trimming of TCR beta chains was found in a later genetic analysis and replicated in an independent cohort. Correlated functional status among segregating V segments might reflect linkage disequilibrium, but an unknown experimental factor could not be ruled out. The presence/absence analyses assumed that sequencing depth was roughly uniform across donors, and that assumption may not be true. According to the authors, the approach could potentially be generalized to other disease states and immunological phenotypes. For the cohort, immune exposure information was limited to CMV serostatus. In this cohort, only TCR beta chains were sequenced, and detectable features were limited by the absence of alpha or paired-chain data. At a false discovery rate of 0.05, a later analysis linked 16,951 TCR beta sequences to specific HLA alleles. A total of 150 to 200 TCR beta chains were listed by the study as associated with cytomegalovirus. In vitro tests confirmed that a few of the cytomegalovirus-associated TCR beta chains recognize cytomegalovirus antigens. Compared with the 666-donor mean, donors in an Asian-associated ancestry cluster had fewer N-insertions in productive TCRs, according to a later genetic analysis. A further reported finding was that TCR beta sequences accurately predicted the HLA-A and HLA-B alleles for most subjects in the first cohort. A later analysis found that TCR association rates varied across HLA loci, with DRB1 alleles showing the most associated TCRs and HLA-C alleles the fewest. Some IMGT-functional V segments, including TRBV6-2 and TRBV6-3, could not be told apart with the 87-base-pair reads, so those segments were excluded. Assigning TCR associations to individual alleles was difficult when HLA alleles, especially DR and DQ, strongly co-occurred. A cluster of highly shared sequence variants was judged likely to represent a technical artifact of the sequencing pipeline. Because HLA typing was unavailable for some donors at each locus, only the typed subset was used in association tests. A later analysis found that HLA-associated TCR beta chains were more clonally expanded and had lower generation probabilities than equally common non-associated chains. In a later analysis, most CMV-associated TCR beta chains were found to appear HLA-restricted, with HLA associations seemingly driven largely by CMV exposure. While some public TCRs were present in many individuals, most TCR sequences turned up only very rarely across donors.

Details on this clone: Its antigen specificity is not known. Base qualities were left out, and no much larger clone turns up one base away.

In total, roughly 670 healthy bone marrow donors made up the cohort. All cohort members were sampled while nominally healthy, although unrecorded immune exposures were likely present. The donor tested CMV seronegative and was one of the 352 seronegative cohort members. A peripheral blood sample was provided by each donor, and peripheral blood mononuclear cells were used for TCR beta sequencing. Genomic DNA extraction from the blood cell samples was performed with the Qiagen DNeasy Blood Extraction Kit. The method was the immunoSEQ multiplex PCR assay. A mixture of 60 forward primers for TCR Vbeta segments and 13 reverse primers for TCR Jbeta segments was used in the multiplex PCR. Amplification of the CDR3 region of rearranged TCR beta genes was performed with a multiplex PCR assay on genomic DNA. Amplified TCR beta libraries were sequenced as 87-base-pair reads on the Illumina HiSeq System. In the original analysis: A later analysis tallied roughly 78 million unique TCR beta chains across the 700 or so repertoires, and roughly 11 million of those chains were shared by two or more donors. A nearest-neighbor algorithm error-corrected the raw reads and collapsed the reads into unique sequences, merging closely related sequences to remove PCR and sequencing errors. Alignment of CDR3 sequences to IMGT reference sequences was used to assign V, D and J gene segments. For a sequence to be retained, a match of at least six nucleotides was required to both a V gene segment and a J gene segment. Rearrangements were called productive when the CDR3 lacked stop codons and stayed in frame with V and J; all others were non-productive. Following IMGT convention, CDR3 was defined as the stretch from the second conserved V-encoded cysteine up to the conserved J-encoded phenylalanine. The earlier analysis of about 560 of the donors excluded any sequence lacking an unambiguous match to a single V gene segment. An earlier analysis of just under 600 of the donors called V segments functional above 56.7% productive rearrangements and segregating when the between-donor standard deviation exceeded 5%. A statistical classification framework was developed to diagnose cytomegalovirus status using the catalog of TCR beta chain sequences. In a later analysis, TCR nucleotide sequences were compared against IMGT/GENE-DB human TR gene sequences so that V and J genes could be assigned. The TCRdist pipeline was used in a later analysis to assign CDR3 sequences and most-parsimonious VDJ recombination scenarios. A later analysis defined each TCR beta chain by its CDR3 amino acid sequence plus V-gene family, and excluded reads lacking a unique V-gene family. In a later analysis, nearly 600 highly shared, low-generation-probability nucleotide sequences were removed to address suspected cross-contamination and a sequencing artifact. A later analysis calculated a clonal expansion index for each public chain from normalized within-repertoire ranks of inferred template counts. In a later analysis, generation probabilities were computed using a VDJ recombination model fitted to out-of-frame rearrangements, and the results were checked against IGoR. Hypergeometric tests were used in a later analysis to score TCR-TCR, TCR-HLA and TCR-CMV co-occurrence, with a repertoire-size bias correction applied to the TCR pairs. To estimate false discovery rates, a later analysis permuted the HLA or CMV assignments 20 times. In a later analysis, co-occurring TCRs were grouped with DBSCAN, and TCRdist sequence similarity was added when clustering was performed within HLA-allele-positive subsets. Repertoires with fewer than 30,000 or more than 120,000 public chains were left out of co-occurrence clustering, as were several repertoires with anomalous nucleotide sharing. Held by TCRdb, this immuneACCESS table contains in-frame sequences only and omits some clones. Under half of the omission traces to an unresolved V gene where checked; the cause of the rest is unknown. That table supplies the V and J calls and clone size; D and trimming were determined from the DNA. In this sample the table shows about 70,000 clones, around 70% of which occur a single time. The top ten hold roughly 9.8% of the sample.

Here V drops 3 bases and J drops 2 bases, and the junction holds 8 bases not matched to any gene. The germline V gene encodes CDR1 LNHDA and CDR2 SQIVND (reference sequence). The CDR3 numbers 16 residues from cysteine through phenylalanine. The DNA shown is the 48-base CDR3, in frame from base 1. The V gene is TRBV19 and the J gene is TRBJ1-1; 8 bases in the junction line up with TRBD1. The source is a woman aged 25 to 39 in good health and CMV-seronegative. Material for sequencing was PBMCs. In nucleotide form, the sequence is TGTGCCAGTAGTATCTGGACAGGGCGTGCCAACACTGAAGCTTTCTTT. Its coded protein is CASSIWTGRANTEAFF.